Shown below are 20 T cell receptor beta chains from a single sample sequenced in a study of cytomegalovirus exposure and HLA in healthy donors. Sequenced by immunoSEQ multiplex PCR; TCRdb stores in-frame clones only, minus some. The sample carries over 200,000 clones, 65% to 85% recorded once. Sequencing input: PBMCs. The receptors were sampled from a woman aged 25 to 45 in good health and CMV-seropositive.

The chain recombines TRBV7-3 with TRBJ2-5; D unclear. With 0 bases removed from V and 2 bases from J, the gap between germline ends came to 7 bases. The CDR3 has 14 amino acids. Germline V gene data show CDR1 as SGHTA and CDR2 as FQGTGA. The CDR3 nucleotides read TGTGCCAGCAGCTTAACTGGGCCTCAAGAGACCCAGTACTTC. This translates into CASSLTGPQETQYF.

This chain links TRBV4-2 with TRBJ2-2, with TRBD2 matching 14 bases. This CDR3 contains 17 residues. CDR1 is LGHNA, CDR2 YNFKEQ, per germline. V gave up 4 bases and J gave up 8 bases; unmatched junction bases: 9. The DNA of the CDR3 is TGTGCCAGCAGCCTACGACTAGCGGGAGGGCCGGGGGGGGAGCTGTTTTTT. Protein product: CASSLRLAGGPGGELFF.

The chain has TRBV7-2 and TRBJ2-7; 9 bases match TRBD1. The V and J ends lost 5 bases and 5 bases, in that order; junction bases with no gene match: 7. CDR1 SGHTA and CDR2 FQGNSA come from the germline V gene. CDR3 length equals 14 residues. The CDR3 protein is CASSTGQGNDEQYF. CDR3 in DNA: TGTGCCAGCAGCACGGGACAGGGAAACGACGAGCAGTACTTC. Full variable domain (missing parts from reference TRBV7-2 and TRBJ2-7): GAGVSQSPSNKVTEKGKDVELRCDPISGHTALYWYRQSLGQGLEFLIYFQGNSAPDKSGLPSDRFSAERTGGSVSTLTIQRTQQEDSAVYLCASSTGQGNDEQYFGPGTRLTVT.

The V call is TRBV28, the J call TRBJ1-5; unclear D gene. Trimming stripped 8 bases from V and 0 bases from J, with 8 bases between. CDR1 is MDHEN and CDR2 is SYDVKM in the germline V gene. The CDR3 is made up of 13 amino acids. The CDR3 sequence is CASDSDSNQPQHF. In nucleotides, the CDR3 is TGTGCCAGCGACTCGGATAGCAATCAGCCCCAGCATTTT.

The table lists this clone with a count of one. The CDR3 reads CASSPTSMSEQFF. CDR3 nucleotide sequence: TGTGCCAGCAGCCCGACTAGTATGTCTGAGCAGTTCTTC. The genes are TRBV11-2 and TRBJ2-1, with D possibly TRBD2 on 6 matching bases. Germline V gene data show CDR1 as SGHAT and CDR2 as FQNNGV. Trimming took 5 bases from V and 9 from J, leaving 14 bases between them. The CDR3 extends over 13 amino acids.

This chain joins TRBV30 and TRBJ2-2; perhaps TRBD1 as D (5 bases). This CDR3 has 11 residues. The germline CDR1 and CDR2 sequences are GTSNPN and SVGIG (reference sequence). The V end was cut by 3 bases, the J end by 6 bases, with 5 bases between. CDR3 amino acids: CAWSRAGELFF. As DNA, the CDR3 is TGTGCCTGGAGCAGGGCCGGGGAGCTGTTTTTT.

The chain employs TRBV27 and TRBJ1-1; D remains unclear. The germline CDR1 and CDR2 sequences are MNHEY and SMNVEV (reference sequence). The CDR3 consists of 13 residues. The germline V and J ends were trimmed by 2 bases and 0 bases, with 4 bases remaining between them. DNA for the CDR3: TGTGCCAGCAGTTTAGTAATGAACACTGAAGCTTTCTTT. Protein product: CASSLVMNTEAFF.

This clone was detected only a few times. For the CDR3, the DNA is TGTGCCACCAAGGAGGGGAAGCGTGGCTACACCTTC. It translates to CATKEGKRGYTF. The chain uses TRBV27 and TRBJ1-2; D may be TRBD1 (5 bases). The CDR3 runs 12 residues. V was cut by 10 bases and J by 7 bases, with 16 bases left in between. Germline values: CDR1 MNHEY, CDR2 SMNVEV (reference sequence).

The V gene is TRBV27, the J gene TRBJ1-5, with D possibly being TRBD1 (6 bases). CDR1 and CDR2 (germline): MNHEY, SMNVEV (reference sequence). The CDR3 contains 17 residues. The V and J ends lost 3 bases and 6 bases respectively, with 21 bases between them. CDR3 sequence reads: CASSFARGGETGQPQHF. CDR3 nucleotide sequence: TGTGCCAGCAGTTTTGCTCGGGGGGGGGAGACAGGTCAGCCCCAGCATTTT.

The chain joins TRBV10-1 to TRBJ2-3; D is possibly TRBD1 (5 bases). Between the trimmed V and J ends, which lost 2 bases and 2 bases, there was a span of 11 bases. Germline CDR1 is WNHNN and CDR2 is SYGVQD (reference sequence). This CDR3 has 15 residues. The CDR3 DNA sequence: TGCGCCAGCAGTGAGGGACACACACACACAGATACGCAGTATTTT. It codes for CASSEGHTHTDTQYF.

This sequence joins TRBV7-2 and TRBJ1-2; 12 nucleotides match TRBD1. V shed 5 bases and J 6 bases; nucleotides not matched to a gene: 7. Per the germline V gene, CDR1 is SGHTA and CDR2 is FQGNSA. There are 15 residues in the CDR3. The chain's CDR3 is CASSQTGTGGDGYTF. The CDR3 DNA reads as TGTGCCAGCAGCCAAACCGGGACAGGGGGCGATGGCTACACCTTC.

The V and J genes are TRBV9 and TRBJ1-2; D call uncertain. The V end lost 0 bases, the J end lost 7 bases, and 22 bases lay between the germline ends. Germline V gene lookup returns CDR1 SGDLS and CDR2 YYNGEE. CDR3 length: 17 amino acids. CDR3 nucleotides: TGTGCCAGCAGCGTAGTAGAGGGTTCGGTCCCTATTTCTGGCTACACCTTC. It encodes CASSVVEGSVPISGYTF.

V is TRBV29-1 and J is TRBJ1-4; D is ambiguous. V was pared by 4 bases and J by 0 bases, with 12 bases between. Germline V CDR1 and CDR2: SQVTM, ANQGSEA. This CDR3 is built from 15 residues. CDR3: CSVGPGEATNEKLFF. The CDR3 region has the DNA TGCAGCGTTGGTCCGGGAGAGGCAACTAATGAAAAACTGTTTTTT.

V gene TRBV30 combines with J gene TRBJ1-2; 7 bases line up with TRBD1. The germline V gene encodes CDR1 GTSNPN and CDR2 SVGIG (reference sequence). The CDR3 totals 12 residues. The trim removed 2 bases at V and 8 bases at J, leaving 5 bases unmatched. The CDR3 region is CAWSTGERGYTF. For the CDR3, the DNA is TGTGCCTGGAGTACAGGGGAACGGGGCTACACCTTC.

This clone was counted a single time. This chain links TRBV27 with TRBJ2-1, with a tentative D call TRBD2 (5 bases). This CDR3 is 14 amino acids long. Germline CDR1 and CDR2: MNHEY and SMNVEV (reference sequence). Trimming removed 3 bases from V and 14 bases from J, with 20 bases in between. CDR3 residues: CASSFGLARSNEFF. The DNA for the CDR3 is TGTGCCAGCAGTTTCGGGCTAGCTAGATCCAATGAGTTCTTC.

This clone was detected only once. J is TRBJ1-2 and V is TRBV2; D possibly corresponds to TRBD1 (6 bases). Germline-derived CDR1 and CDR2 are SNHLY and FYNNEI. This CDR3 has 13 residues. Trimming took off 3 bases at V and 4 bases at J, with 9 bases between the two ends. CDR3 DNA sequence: TGTGCCAGCAGTGATGGGGGGCTCTATGGCTACACCTTC. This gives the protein CASSDGGLYGYTF.

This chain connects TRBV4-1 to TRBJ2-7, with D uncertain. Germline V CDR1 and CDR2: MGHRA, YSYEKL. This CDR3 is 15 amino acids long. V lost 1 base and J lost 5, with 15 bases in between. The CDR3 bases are TGCGCCAGCAGCCAAGCGCAAGCCAGCCTGAACGAGCAGTACTTC. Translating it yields CASSQAQASLNEQYF.

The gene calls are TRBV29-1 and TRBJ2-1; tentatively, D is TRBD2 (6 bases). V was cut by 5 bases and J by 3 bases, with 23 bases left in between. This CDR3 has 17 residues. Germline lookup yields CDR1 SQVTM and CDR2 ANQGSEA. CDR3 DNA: TGCAGCGTTTTCGGTAACCACGATTCGGGGGACTACAATGAGCAGTTCTTC. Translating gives CSVFGNHDSGDYNEQFF.

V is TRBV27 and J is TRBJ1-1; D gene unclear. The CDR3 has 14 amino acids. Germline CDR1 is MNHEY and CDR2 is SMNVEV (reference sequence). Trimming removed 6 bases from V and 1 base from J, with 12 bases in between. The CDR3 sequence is CASREPMTNTEAFF. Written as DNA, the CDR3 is TGTGCCAGCAGGGAACCCATGACGAACACTGAAGCTTTCTTT.

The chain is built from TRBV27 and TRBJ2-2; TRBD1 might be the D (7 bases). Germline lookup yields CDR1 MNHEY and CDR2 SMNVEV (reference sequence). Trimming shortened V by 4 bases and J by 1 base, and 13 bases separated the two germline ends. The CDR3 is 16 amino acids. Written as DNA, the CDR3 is TGTGCCAGCAGTTCGGCGCAGGGGGGGAACACCGGGGAGCTGTTTTTT. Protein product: CASSSAQGGNTGELFF.